This entry is about one T cell receptor beta chain. Its target is not known. This sample is part of a study of cytomegalovirus exposure and HLA in healthy donors. Overall study findings and caveats: CMV serostatus was the sole immune exposure data available. Reports indicate that TCR beta sequences accurately predicted the HLA-A and HLA-B alleles of most subjects.

The V and J ends lost 4 bases and 0 bases respectively, with 13 bases between them. Looked up from germline, CDR1 is SGHRS and CDR2 is YFSETQ. This CDR3 comprises 15 residues. The PCR contained 60 Vbeta and 13 Jbeta primers. Sequencing used immunoSEQ multiplex PCR; TCRdb keeps in-frame clones, though not all of them. The repertoire holds about 140,000 clones, with 65% to 70% as singletons. What was sequenced was PBMCs. The receptor was isolated from a man aged 30 to 45 in good health and CMV-seropositive. The rearrangement uses TRBV5-1 and TRBJ2-5; D is possibly TRBD2 (6 bases). The CDR3 is CASSRLAGYQETQYF. Here the CDR3 DNA reads TGCGCCAGCAGCCGCCTGGCGGGGTACCAAGAGACCCAGTACTTC.